A single sample is the source of the 2 T cell receptor beta chains below, sequenced in a study of response to subunit inactivated influenza vaccine. TCRdb reanalysed the RT-PCR reads using MiXCR and keeps one entry per CDR3 protein. The top ten clones hold approximately 12% of a sample with roughly 570,000 distinct CDR3 sequences, around 15% of them seen once. The source material was PBMCs from blood, sampled about 13 days after vaccination. The receptors were gathered from a man aged 50 or older who received an inactivated influenza vaccine.

This clonotype was seen a handful of times. This chain links TRBV10-3 with TRBJ1-4; a possible D gene is TRBD1 (5 bases). With 3 bases removed from V and 8 bases from J, the gap between germline ends came to 13 bases. Germline assignment: CDR1 ENHRY and CDR2 SYGVKD. The CDR3 extends over 14 amino acids. The CDR3 DNA follows: TGTGCCATCAGTGAAAGGGGAAGAGGAGAAAAACTGTTTTTT. The encoded protein is CAISERGRGEKLFF.

This clonotype has at least ten counts. J is TRBJ1-6 and V is TRBV4-1; D unresolved. CDR3 length: 13 amino acids. The germline CDR1 and CDR2 sequences are MGHRA and YSYEKL. Trimming removed 4 bases from V and 7 bases from J, with 8 bases in between. The CDR3 DNA reads TGCGCCAGCAGCCTCGGACTCAATTCACCCCTCCACTTT. It specifies CASSLGLNSPLHF.